One and the same sample provided the 26 T cell receptor beta chains below, sequenced in a study of control samples from healthy donors and cancer patients. Profiled with immunoSEQ multiplex PCR; TCRdb holds only in-frame clones, not every one. The sample holds approximately 82,000 clones, about 89% seen once. The sample taken for sequencing was blood. Source of these receptors: a man over 45 in good health.

The chain uses TRBV24-1 and TRBJ1-5; a weak D match, TRBD1 (6 bases). V was trimmed by 10 bases and J by 6 bases, leaving 12 bases between them. Germline CDR1 reads KGHDR; CDR2 reads SFDVKD. This CDR3 has 12 residues. In DNA, the CDR3 is TGTGCCACGGGCAGGGGTGGTCAGCCCCAGCATTTT. Encoded protein: CATGRGGQPQHF.

In this sample, this clone turned up once. V usage is TRBV30 and J usage is TRBJ1-5; D is undetermined. The CDR3 runs 14 residues. Per the germline V gene, CDR1 is GTSNPN and CDR2 is SVGIG (reference sequence). The V end lost 1 base, the J end lost 6 bases, and 13 bases lay between the germline ends. This chain's CDR3 is CAWSEAALGQPQHF. The CDR3 region has the DNA TGTGCCTGGAGTGAGGCGGCTCTTGGTCAGCCCCAGCATTTT.

CDR3 in DNA: TGCGCCAGCAGCCCGCGGGGCCTCGGCTATGGCTACACCTTC. It translates to CASSPRGLGYGYTF. The V and J genes are TRBV4-3 and TRBJ1-2; tentatively, D is TRBD1 (5 bases). This CDR3 comprises 14 residues. The germline V and J ends were trimmed by 4 bases and 4 bases, with 13 bases remaining between them. CDR1 LGHNA and CDR2 YSLEER come from the germline V gene.

The V gene is TRBV2, the J gene TRBJ1-5; no reliable D call. Trimming left V 6 bases short and J 5 bases short, with 5 bases between. CDR1 is SNHLY and CDR2 is FYNNEI in the germline V gene. The CDR3 loop spans 11 amino acids. CDR3: CASSYDQPQHF. Written as DNA, the CDR3 is TGTGCCAGCAGCTACGATCAGCCCCAGCATTTT.

The chain is built from TRBV5-1 and TRBJ2-5, with D hard to call. Per the germline V gene, CDR1 is SGHRS and CDR2 is YFSETQ. Trimming shortened V by 0 bases and J by 5 bases, and 11 bases separated the two germline ends. This CDR3 comprises 14 residues. Here the CDR3 reads CASSLAMARETQYF. In nucleotides, the CDR3 is TGCGCCAGCAGCTTGGCCATGGCACGGGAGACCCAGTACTTC.

V gene TRBV27 combines with J gene TRBJ2-5; perhaps D is TRBD1 or TRBD2 (5 bases each). V dropped 8 bases and J dropped 3 bases, with 13 bases sitting between them. Per germline, CDR1 MNHEY and CDR2 SMNVEV (reference sequence). The CDR3 totals 13 residues. CDR3 DNA: TGTGCCAGCGGGGGACGGTTGAAAGAGACCCAGTACTTC. Amino acid sequence: CASGGRLKETQYF.

This clone was seen a handful of times. This chain joins TRBV6-2 or TRBV6-3 and TRBJ2-1; no clear D gene. Trimming removed 2 bases at V and 3 bases at J, with 5 bases between. The CDR3 length is 13 residues. Germline CDR1 reads MNHEY; CDR2 reads SVGEGT. The CDR3 DNA sequence: TGTGCCAGCAGTTACAGTGGCTACAATGAGCAGTTCTTC. Its protein product is CASSYSGYNEQFF.

The V and J genes are TRBV6-5 and TRBJ1-1; the D is unclear. The CDR3 contains 15 residues. Trimming removed 2 bases from V and 0 bases from J, with 10 bases in between. Germline loops: CDR1 MNHEY, CDR2 SVGAGI. CDR3 nucleotide sequence: TGTGCCAGCAGTTACAGAGGCAGGATGAACACTGAAGCTTTCTTT. This gives the protein CASSYRGRMNTEAFF.

V gene TRBV29-1 combines with J gene TRBJ2-4, with unresolved D. The germline V gene has CDR1 SQVTM and CDR2 ANQGSEA. The V end lost 0 bases, the J end lost 9 bases, and 6 bases lay between the germline ends. The CDR3 covers 11 residues. The chain's CDR3 is CSVEDPPIQYF. The CDR3 DNA reads as TGCAGCGTTGAAGACCCACCCATTCAGTACTTC. Full variable domain (rest looked up from reference TRBV29-1 and TRBJ2-4): SAVISQKPSRDICQRGTSLTIQCQVDSQVTMMFWYRQQPGQSLTLIATANQGSEATYESGFVIDKFPISRPNLTFSTLTVSNMSPEDSSIYLCSVEDPPIQYFGAGTRLSVL.

With regard to this clone: Other DNA sequences in the same sample also yield this CDR3. The V and J genes are TRBV30 and TRBJ1-5; a possible D gene is TRBD1 (5 bases). V lost 2 bases to trimming and J lost 2 bases, with 7 bases between them. The CDR3 is 13 amino acids. Germline V gene data show CDR1 as GTSNPN and CDR2 as SVGIG (reference sequence). The DNA of the CDR3 is TGTGCCTGGAGTATAGGGGGCAATCAGCCCCAGCATTTT. This translates into CAWSIGGNQPQHF.

The chain has TRBV11-3 and TRBJ2-1; 10 bases line up with TRBD2. This CDR3 is built from 16 residues. Germline-derived CDR1 and CDR2 are SGHNT and YENEEA. The J segment lost 8 bases and the V segment lost 5 bases, leaving 12 bases of the junction unmatched. CDR3 DNA sequence: TGTGCCAGCAGCCTTAGATCGCGGACTAGCGGTCATGAGCAGTTCTTC. Its protein is CASSLRSRTSGHEQFF.

The rearrangement uses TRBV12-5 and TRBJ1-1, with no clear D. The V end lost 5 bases, the J end lost 3 bases, and 16 bases lay between the germline ends. CDR1 is LGHNT and CDR2 is FRNRAP in the germline V gene. The CDR3 has 15 residues. The CDR3 nucleotides are TGTGCTAGTGGTCCGGGTTGGAGGGCGGACACTGAAGCTTTCTTT. It codes for CASGPGWRADTEAFF.

The chain carries TRBV4-3 and TRBJ1-1; D is uncertain. The germline gives CDR1 LGHNA, CDR2 YSLEER. The CDR3 extends over 14 amino acids. Trimming removed 0 bases at V and 4 bases at J, with 9 bases between. For the CDR3, the DNA is TGCGCCAGCAGCCAAGATCTATCGGGCACTGAAGCTTTCTTT. It specifies CASSQDLSGTEAFF.

The rearrangement links TRBV5-4 to TRBJ2-3; 12 nucleotides agree with TRBD2. Germline assignment: CDR1 SGHNT and CDR2 YYREEE (reference sequence). V shed 3 bases and J 5 bases; nucleotides not matched to a gene: 4. CDR3 length: 15 residues. CDR3 in amino acids: CASSSGTSGQDTQYF. Here the CDR3 DNA reads TGTGCCAGCAGCTCCGGGACTAGCGGGCAAGATACGCAGTATTTT.

V and J are TRBV11-3 and TRBJ1-2; D gene unclear. Per germline, CDR1 SGHNT and CDR2 YENEEA. Trimming stripped 2 bases from V and 4 bases from J, with 17 bases between. The CDR3 is 16 amino acids. CDR3 sequence (DNA): TGTGCCAGCAGCTTAAGGACGGCGAATTTTCCCTATGGCTACACCTTC. Translation: CASSLRTANFPYGYTF.

V usage is TRBV9 and J usage is TRBJ2-3, with 9 bases lining up with TRBD2. J was trimmed by 9 bases and V by 4 bases; bases with no gene match: 6. The CDR3 length is 13 residues. Germline V gene sequence: CDR1 SGDLS, CDR2 YYNGEE. DNA of the CDR3: TGTGCCAGCAGCCCCGCTACTAGCGGGACGCAGTATTTT. Its translation is CASSPATSGTQYF.

The chain carries TRBV19 and TRBJ2-6, with D tentatively TRBD2 (5 bases). The V end lost 0 bases, the J end lost 0 bases, and 6 bases lay between the germline ends. The V gene's germline CDR1 is LNHDA and CDR2 SQIVND (reference sequence). The CDR3 spans 16 residues. CDR3: CASSIDRGSGANVLTF. In DNA form, the CDR3 reads TGTGCCAGTAGTATAGATCGGGGCTCTGGGGCCAACGTCCTGACTTTC. Using reference TRBV19 and TRBJ2-6 for the parts outside the CDR3, the full variable domain is DGGITQSPKYLFRKEGQNVTLSCEQNLNHDAMYWYRQDPGQGLRLIYYSQIVNDFQKGDIAEGYSVSREKKESFPLTVTSAQKNPTAFYLCASSIDRGSGANVLTFGAGSRLTVL.

This sequence joins TRBV5-1 and TRBJ2-3; D is unresolved. V lost 4 bases, J lost 12 bases, and 15 bases lay in between. The CDR3 is made up of 12 amino acids. The germline V gene has CDR1 SGHRS and CDR2 YFSETQ. The CDR3 region has the DNA TGCGCCAGCAGCGTTGACCGCGCTATACAGTATTTT. This translates into CASSVDRAIQYF.

The DNA for the CDR3 is TGTGCCATCAGTGAAGGTCTAGCGGGGGGTTTCACAGATACGCAGTATTTT. This codes for CAISEGLAGGFTDTQYF. V usage is TRBV10-3 and J usage is TRBJ2-3; 11 bases fit TRBD2. Germline assignment: CDR1 ENHRY and CDR2 SYGVKD. V dropped 3 bases and J dropped 2; count of bases not matched to a gene: 7. This CDR3 spans 17 amino acids.

The chain carries TRBV19 and TRBJ1-1; D not certain. CDR1 and CDR2 from the germline V gene are LNHDA and SQIVND (reference sequence). The V end lost 3 bases, the J end lost 2 bases, and 13 bases lay between the germline ends. CDR3 size: 15 residues. In DNA, the CDR3 is TGTGCCAGTAGTATGGGGAATAGGGTTAACACTGAAGCTTTCTTT. Amino acid sequence: CASSMGNRVNTEAFF.

As regards this clone: The junction does not match germline at one end; this may be a read error. This chain joins TRBV6-5 and TRBJ1-1, with 8 bases that match TRBD1. This CDR3 comprises 15 residues. The V gene's germline CDR1 is MNHEY and CDR2 SVGAGI. The CDR3 DNA is TGTGCCAGCAGTGACTCCGGGACAGGCGCGAAGGAAGCTTTCTTT. It codes for CASSDSGTGAKEAFF.

The genes are TRBV21-1 and TRBJ1-1. TRBV21-1 is a pseudogene. The CDR3 is 14 amino acids. The CDR3 loop reads CASSSRQVDTEAFF. In nucleotides, the CDR3 is TGTGCCAGCAGCTCGCGGCAGGTCGACACTGAAGCTTTCTTT.

This sequence joins TRBV9 and TRBJ2-2; 7 bases fit TRBD2. The CDR3 has 17 residues. The ends lost 1 base at V and 1 base at J; junction bases unmatched: 7. Per the germline V gene, CDR1 is SGDLS and CDR2 is YYNGEE. The chain's CDR3 is CASSVNLAGVNTGELFF. In nucleotides, the CDR3 is TGTGCCAGCAGCGTAAATCTGGCGGGGGTGAACACCGGGGAGCTGTTTTTT.

The rearrangement joins TRBV19 to TRBJ2-7; D gene uncertain. V lost 4 bases and J lost 4, with 11 bases in between. The length of the CDR3 is 13 residues. From germline, CDR1 is LNHDA and CDR2 SQIVND (reference sequence). CDR3 in amino acids: CASSTIQFYEQYF. CDR3 in DNA: TGTGCCAGTAGTACTATCCAGTTTTACGAGCAGTACTTC.

The rearrangement links TRBV6-4 to TRBJ1-5, with 7 nucleotides matching TRBD1. With V trimmed by 6 bases and J by 3 bases, 2 bases remained unmatched. CDR1 MRHNA and CDR2 SNTAGT come from the germline V gene. The CDR3 consists of 13 residues. CDR3 loop: CASRGQYNQPQHF. The CDR3 nucleotides read TGTGCCAGCAGGGGACAGTACAATCAGCCCCAGCATTTT.

The chain uses TRBV9 and TRBJ1-4; TRBD1 might be the D (5 bases). CDR1 SGDLS and CDR2 YYNGEE come from the germline V gene. The CDR3 is made up of 18 amino acids. With 0 bases removed from V and 6 bases from J, the gap between germline ends came to 21 bases. The CDR3: CASSVVGKWGLHDEKLFF. For the CDR3, the DNA is TGTGCCAGCAGCGTAGTAGGTAAATGGGGGTTACACGATGAAAAACTGTTTTTT.